Many counts were recorded for the clone carrying this T cell receptor (beta chain). Its matching antigen is unknown. This record comes from a study of metastatic and nonmetastatic thyroid tumors. On the study more broadly: Peripheral blood and tumor or nodule samples from malignant and benign thyroid patients were compared.

In the original processing: The study's classifier, a distant-metastasis tool for papillary thyroid cancer, was built using CDR3 differences across clinicopathological groups. MiXCR reprocessed the PCR reads for TCRdb. None of the V and J calls come from the authors' own analysis; TCRdb made them. The profile shows 40,000 to 50,000 clones, around 4% of them singletons. All patients reached thyroid surgery having received no treatment beforehand. V lost 1 base and J lost 3; bases outside the gene matches: 1. Looked up from germline, CDR1 is DFQATT and CDR2 is SNEGSKA (reference sequence). This CDR3 is built from 13 residues. Notes on the study in general: Reports indicated that malignant thyroid tumors showed significantly higher TCR beta diversity than benign nodules did, in blood and tumor.

This sequence originates from a female donor with papillary thyroid cancer or a benign thyroid nodule (not recorded which). Some clones in this sample may be carry-over from other donors' samples. This chain joins TRBV20-1 and TRBJ2-7, with 9 positions matching TRBD2. Sample: blood. The CDR3 nucleotides are TGCAGTGCTAGAGTTAGCGGGAGCTACGAGCAGTACTTC. It encodes CSARVSGSYEQYF.